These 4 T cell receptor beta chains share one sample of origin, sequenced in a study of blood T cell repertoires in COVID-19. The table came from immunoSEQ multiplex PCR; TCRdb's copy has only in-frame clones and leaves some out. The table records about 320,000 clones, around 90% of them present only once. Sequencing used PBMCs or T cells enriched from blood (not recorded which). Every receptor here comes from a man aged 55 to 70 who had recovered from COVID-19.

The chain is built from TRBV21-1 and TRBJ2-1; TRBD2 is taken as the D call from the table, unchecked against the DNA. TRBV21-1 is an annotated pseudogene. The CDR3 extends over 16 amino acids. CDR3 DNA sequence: TGTGCCAGCCGAAATTGGGGACTAGCGGGAGGTAATGAGCAGTTCTTC. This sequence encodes CASRNWGLAGGNEQFF.

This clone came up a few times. The CDR3 here is CASGDRASGRDEQFF. CDR3 nucleotides: TGCGCCAGTGGCGATAGGGCTAGCGGGAGGGATGAGCAGTTCTTC. The gene calls are TRBV10-1 and TRBJ2-1, with 12 bases lining up with TRBD2. This CDR3 is 15 amino acids long. The germline gives CDR1 WNHNN, CDR2 SYGVQD (reference sequence). Losses at the gene ends were 9 bases for V and 8 bases for J; bases not matched to a gene: 11.

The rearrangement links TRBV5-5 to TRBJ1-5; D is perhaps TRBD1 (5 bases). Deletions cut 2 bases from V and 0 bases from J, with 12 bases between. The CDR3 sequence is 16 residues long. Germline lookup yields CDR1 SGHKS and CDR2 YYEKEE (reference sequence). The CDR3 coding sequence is TGTGCCAGCAGCTTTGGGACTGATTATAGCAATCAGCCCCAGCATTTT. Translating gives CASSFGTDYSNQPQHF.

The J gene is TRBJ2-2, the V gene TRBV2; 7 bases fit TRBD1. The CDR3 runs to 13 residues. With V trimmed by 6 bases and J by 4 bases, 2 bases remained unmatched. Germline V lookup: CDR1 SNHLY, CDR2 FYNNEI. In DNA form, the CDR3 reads TGTGCCAGCAGCGGGACAGCCACCGGGGAGCTGTTTTTT. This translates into CASSGTATGELFF.